Each of the 31 T cell receptor beta chains below was sequenced from the same sample in a study of blood T cell repertoires in COVID-19. The protocol was immunoSEQ multiplex PCR, while the TCRdb copy is restricted to in-frame clones and leaves out a portion. Of some 150,000 clones in the sample, 85% were seen once. The sequencing sample was made of PBMCs or T cells enriched from blood (not recorded which). These receptors originate from a woman aged 40 to 50 who had recovered from COVID-19.

The chain combines TRBV5-1 with TRBJ2-7; 8 bases are shared with TRBD1. The ends lost 4 bases at V and 0 bases at J; junction bases unmatched: 6. Germline V CDR1 and CDR2: SGHRS, YFSETQ. The CDR3 consists of 15 residues. The CDR3 protein is CASSRTGQDSYEQYF. CDR3 DNA: TGCGCCAGCAGCCGAACGGGACAGGACTCCTACGAGCAGTACTTC.

The V gene is TRBV6-4, the J gene TRBJ2-3, with 11 bases aligning to TRBD2. Germline CDR1 and CDR2: MRHNA and SNTAGT. Trimming removed 7 bases from V and 6 bases from J; junction bases left unmatched: 6. The CDR3 totals 14 residues. In DNA form, the CDR3 reads TGTGCCAGCACCTTGACTAGCGGGATTGATACGCAGTATTTT. Its protein product is CASTLTSGIDTQYF.

V is TRBV7-3 and J is TRBJ2-3; 10 bases fit TRBD2. Looked up from germline, CDR1 is SGHTA and CDR2 is FQGTGA. V was clipped by 7 bases and J by 4 bases; unmatched bases: 5. This CDR3 is built from 14 residues. The CDR3: CASTIAGGADTQYF. Here the CDR3 DNA reads TGTGCCAGCACCATAGCGGGAGGCGCAGATACGCAGTATTTT.

The chain is built from TRBV30 and TRBJ2-5, with 7 nucleotides matching TRBD1. Trimming took 1 base from V and 4 from J; bases not matched to a gene: 6. This CDR3 has 14 residues. In germline, CDR1 is GTSNPN, CDR2 SVGIG (reference sequence). Written as DNA, the CDR3 is TGTGCCTGGAGTGCTGACAGGGTCTCAGAGACCCAGTACTTC. It codes for CAWSADRVSETQYF.

The chain couples TRBV18 to TRBJ1-5; D is ambiguous. The CDR3 has 14 amino acids. Germline V CDR1 and CDR2: KGHSH, LQKENI. The V and J ends lost 3 bases and 3 bases respectively, with 9 bases between them. The CDR3 loop reads CASSPDSDNQPQHF. CDR3 bases: TGTGCCAGCTCACCCGACTCGGACAATCAGCCCCAGCATTTT. The whole variable domain, filled in from reference TRBV18 and TRBJ1-5, reads NAGVMQNPRHLVRRRGQEARLRCSPMKGHSHVYWYRQLPEEGLKFMVYLQKENIIDESGMPKERFSAEFPKEGPSILRIQQVVRGDSAAYFCASSPDSDNQPQHFGDGTRLSIL.

J is TRBJ1-1 and V is TRBV15, with TRBD1 identical over 9 bases. CDR1 LNHNV and CDR2 YYDKDF come from the germline V gene (reference sequence). The CDR3 spans 15 residues. V lost 4 bases and J lost 5; bases outside the gene matches: 8. The chain's CDR3 is CATSTLTGGNTEAFF. The DNA of the CDR3 is TGTGCCACCAGCACCTTGACAGGGGGTAATACTGAAGCTTTCTTT.

The chain joins TRBV16 to TRBJ1-5; tentatively, D is TRBD1 (6 bases). Germline V gene sequence: CDR1 KGHSY, CDR2 FQNENV. Trimming pared 0 bases from V and 5 bases from J, leaving 8 bases between. CDR3 length: 14 residues. The CDR3 region has the DNA TGTGCCAGCAGCCAATCCAGGGGCGATCAGCCCCAGCATTTT. As protein: CASSQSRGDQPQHF. The entire variable domain, with the rest obtained from reference TRBV16 and TRBJ1-5, is as follows: GEEVAQTPKHLVRGEGQKAKLYCAPIKGHSYVFWYQQVLKNEFKFLISFQNENVFDETGMPKERFSAKCLPNSPCSLEIQATKLEDSAVYFCASSQSRGDQPQHFGDGTRLSIL.

The V and J genes are TRBV7-2 and TRBJ2-1, with a tentative D call TRBD2 (5 bases). Per germline, CDR1 SGHTA and CDR2 FQGNSA. The CDR3 has 13 amino acids. The V end lost 3 bases, the J end lost 7 bases, and 10 bases lay between the germline ends. The CDR3 DNA is TGTGCCAGCAGCTTGGGGAGTAGGAATGAGCAGTTCTTC. The encoded protein is CASSLGSRNEQFF.

DNA for the CDR3: TGTGCCAGCAGCTTGGGACAGCGAGTAGCCTACGAGCAGTACTTC. This gives the protein CASSLGQRVAYEQYF. The chain uses TRBV11-1 and TRBJ2-7; 7 bases map to TRBD1. This CDR3 has 15 residues. The trim removed 3 bases at V and 2 bases at J, leaving 7 bases unmatched. Germline loops: CDR1 SGHAT, CDR2 FQDESV (reference sequence).

The chain combines TRBV7-3 with TRBJ2-7; D unclear. The CDR3 spans 15 residues. The germline gives CDR1 SGHTA, CDR2 FQGTGA. V lost 3 bases and J 4 bases, leaving 16 bases between the germline ends. The CDR3 DNA is TGTGCCAGCAGCTTCACCGCCGCTACTTGGTACGAGCAGTACTTC. This sequence encodes CASSFTAATWYEQYF. Supplemented by reference TRBV7-3 and TRBJ2-7, the full variable domain reads GAGVSQTPSNKVTEKGKYVELRCDPISGHTALYWYRQSLGQGPEFLIYFQGTGAADDSGLPNDRFFAVRPEGSVSTLKIQRTERGDSAVYLCASSFTAATWYEQYFGPGTRLTVT.

V gene TRBV12-3 or TRBV12-4 combines with J gene TRBJ1-2; D might be TRBD1 (5 bases). The CDR3 runs to 13 residues. V was trimmed by 3 bases and J by 6 bases, leaving 11 bases between them. The CDR3 sequence: CASSFRQGHGYTF. The CDR3 nucleotides are TGTGCCAGCAGTTTCCGGCAGGGCCATGGCTACACCTTC.

The chain recombines TRBV11-1 with TRBJ1-4, with 11 positions matching TRBD1. V shed 5 bases, J shed 8 bases, and the junction held 10 bases outside the gene matches. The CDR3 covers 16 residues. From germline, CDR1 is SGHAT and CDR2 FQDESV (reference sequence). The CDR3, as DNA: TGTGCCAGCAGCCCAGGTCCGGGACAGGGGGACGAAAAACTGTTTTTT. Protein sequence: CASSPGPGQGDEKLFF.

The V call is TRBV6-5, the J call TRBJ1-2; perhaps TRBD1 as D (6 bases). The CDR3 is made up of 14 amino acids. Germline CDR1 is MNHEY and CDR2 is SVGAGI. V was pared by 6 bases and J by 4 bases, with 15 bases between. CDR3 sequence reads: CASRASGDPYGYTF. CDR3 DNA: TGTGCCAGCAGGGCCTCAGGGGATCCCTATGGCTACACCTTC.

This clone was counted only a few times. The chain recombines TRBV4-1 with TRBJ2-1; D is undetermined. The CDR3 loop spans 14 amino acids. CDR1 is MGHRA and CDR2 is YSYEKL in the germline V gene. V lost 3 bases, J lost 8 bases, and 14 bases lay in between. The CDR3 region is CASSHTGGNDEQFF. For the CDR3, the DNA is TGCGCCAGCAGCCATACTGGCGGCAATGATGAGCAGTTCTTC.

J is TRBJ1-4 and V is TRBV5-8; 7 bases map to TRBD1. CDR1 and CDR2 (germline): SGHTS, YDEGEE. The V and J ends lost 4 bases and 5 bases, in that order; junction bases with no gene match: 8. The CDR3 is 15 residues long. CDR3 protein: CASSSTGQRNEKLFF. The CDR3 DNA follows: TGTGCCAGCAGCAGTACGGGACAGCGAAATGAAAAACTGTTTTTT.

This chain joins TRBV7-9 and TRBJ1-1; D is possibly TRBD1 (5 bases). V was clipped by 2 bases and J by 0 bases, with 7 bases between them. Germline CDR1 and CDR2: SEHNR and FQNEAQ (reference sequence). This CDR3 is 14 amino acids long. CDR3 sequence (DNA): TGTGCCAGCAGCTTACAGGGAATGAACACTGAAGCTTTCTTT. This gives the protein CASSLQGMNTEAFF.

The rearrangement uses TRBV5-1 and TRBJ1-3; D may be TRBD1 (6 bases). Germline V gives CDR1 SGHRS, CDR2 YFSETQ. Trimming left V 4 bases short and J 0 bases short, with 11 bases between. This CDR3 is 15 amino acids long. The DNA of the CDR3 is TGCGCCAGCAGCGGGGACACCCTCTCTGGAAACACCATATATTTT. This translates into CASSGDTLSGNTIYF.

This CDR3 reads CASSQTVAKDTGELFF. The CDR3 DNA reads TGTGCCAGCAGCCAAACAGTGGCCAAGGACACCGGGGAGCTGTTTTTT. The rearrangement links TRBV3-1 (or the pseudogene TRBV3-2) to TRBJ2-2, with no clear D. Germline V gene lookup returns CDR1 LGHDT and CDR2 YNNKEL (reference sequence). The ends were cut back, 2 bases at V and 3 bases at J, with 13 bases in the middle. The CDR3 sequence is 16 residues long.

The chain links TRBV1 to TRBJ2-2; the table assigns TRBD2, which was not confirmed against the DNA. TRBV1 is marked as a pseudogene. CDR3 length: 15 amino acids. The CDR3 coding sequence is TGCACCAGCAGCCTTGGGGGGGGTAACACCGGGGAGCTGTTTTTT. It is translated as CTSSLGGGNTGELFF.

This chain joins TRBV30 and TRBJ1-6, with D perhaps matching TRBD1 (6 bases). Germline CDR1 and CDR2: GTSNPN and SVGIG (reference sequence). V lost 2 bases and J 8 bases, leaving 13 bases between the germline ends. This CDR3 is built from 14 residues. CDR3 region: CAWSSGESYSPLHF. The CDR3 region has the DNA TGTGCCTGGAGTTCAGGGGAAAGTTATTCACCCCTCCACTTT.

The chain employs TRBV2 and TRBJ2-2; the match to TRBD2 covers 11 bases. The CDR3 covers 16 residues. CDR1 is SNHLY and CDR2 is FYNNEI in the germline V gene. With V trimmed by 4 bases and J by 1 base, 2 bases remained unmatched. CDR3 in DNA: TGTGCCAGCAGTGCCGGACTAGCGGGGAACACCGGGGAGCTGTTTTTT. This sequence encodes CASSAGLAGNTGELFF. Filled out from reference TRBV2 and TRBJ2-2, the complete variable domain reads EPEVTQTPSHQVTQMGQEVILRCVPISNHLYFYWYRQILGQKVEFLVSFYNNEISEKSEIFDDQFSVERPDGSNFTLKIRSTKLEDSAMYFCASSAGLAGNTGELFFGEGSRLTVL.

This chain joins TRBV9 and TRBJ2-7; possible D gene TRBD2, 5 bases. With 0 bases removed from V and 0 bases from J, the gap between germline ends came to 13 bases. This CDR3 comprises 16 residues. Germline CDR1 reads SGDLS; CDR2 reads YYNGEE. CDR3 in DNA: TGTGCCAGCAGCGTAGTCCCGACTGGGAGCTCCTACGAGCAGTACTTC. Translated: CASSVVPTGSSYEQYF.

This clone showed up just once. The J gene is TRBJ2-7, the V gene TRBV25-1, with TRBD2 as a possible D gene (6 bases). CDR3 size: 13 residues. V lost 7 bases to trimming and J lost 2 bases, with 12 bases between them. The germline gives CDR1 MGHDK, CDR2 SYGVNS. CDR3 loop: CASTGGVPYEQYF. The CDR3 DNA follows: TGTGCCAGCACCGGAGGGGTTCCCTACGAGCAGTACTTC.

The chain combines TRBV6-5 with TRBJ2-7; TRBD1 matches 8 bases. The CDR3 sequence is 16 residues long. J gave up 7 bases and V 2 bases, and 13 bases lay outside the gene matches. Per germline, CDR1 MNHEY and CDR2 SVGAGI. CDR3 loop: CASSYGAGGAEGEQYF. The CDR3 nucleotides are TGTGCCAGCAGTTACGGGGCAGGGGGCGCAGAGGGGGAGCAGTACTTC.

This chain uses TRBV6-5 with TRBJ1-2; D is possibly TRBD1 (5 bases). Germline values: CDR1 MNHEY, CDR2 SVGAGI. CDR3 length: 15 residues. Trimming took 0 bases from V and 0 from J, leaving 8 bases between them. CDR3 coding DNA: TGTGCCAGCAGTTACTCTGGACACGCTAACTATGGCTACACCTTC. Residues: CASSYSGHANYGYTF.

This clone was seen a handful of times. The genes are TRBV18 and TRBJ1-4, with TRBD1 matching 12 bases. The V gene end was trimmed by 3 bases and the J gene end by 8 bases; junction bases not matched to a gene: 13. CDR1 is KGHSH, CDR2 LQKENI, per germline. This CDR3 has 18 amino acids. CDR3 DNA sequence: TGTGCCAGCTCACCGCGGGACAGGGGGCGAGGGGGAAAGGAAAAACTGTTTTTT. It specifies CASSPRDRGRGGKEKLFF. Drawing the rest from reference TRBV18 and TRBJ1-4, the complete variable domain is NAGVMQNPRHLVRRRGQEARLRCSPMKGHSHVYWYRQLPEEGLKFMVYLQKENIIDESGMPKERFSAEFPKEGPSILRIQQVVRGDSAAYFCASSPRDRGRGGKEKLFFGSGTQLSVL.

V gene TRBV6-1 combines with J gene TRBJ2-3; D ambiguous. The length of the CDR3 is 14 residues. Germline V CDR1 and CDR2: MNHNS, SASEGT. The germline V and J ends were trimmed by 2 bases and 2 bases, with 8 bases remaining between them. CDR3 loop: CASSERGITDTQYF. The CDR3, as DNA: TGTGCCAGCAGTGAAAGAGGAATCACAGATACGCAGTATTTT.

The sample holds a few counts of this clone. V usage is TRBV12-3 or TRBV12-4 and J usage is TRBJ2-7; 7 bases are a match to TRBD1. The junction had 7 bases not matched to a gene; V was cut back by 8 bases and J by 6 bases. The CDR3 consists of 12 residues. CDR3 in DNA: TGTGCCAGCCGACAGGGTTCGAGCGAGCAGTACTTC. Translating it yields CASRQGSSEQYF.

This clone was counted once. This chain uses TRBV29-1 with TRBJ2-7, with D possibly being TRBD1 (5 bases). Trimming took off 6 bases at V and 3 bases at J, with 9 bases between the two ends. Looked up from germline, CDR1 is SQVTM and CDR2 is ANQGSEA. The CDR3 runs 11 residues. The CDR3 sequence: CSVDDSYEQYF. In DNA form, the CDR3 reads TGCAGCGTCGACGACAGCTACGAGCAGTACTTC.

The chain uses TRBV5-4 and TRBJ2-1, with 7 bases fitting TRBD1. Germline CDR1 and CDR2: SGHNT and YYREEE (reference sequence). This CDR3 is built from 15 residues. V was pared by 0 bases and J by 15 bases, with 15 bases of the junction left unmatched. The CDR3 reads CASSLGQGGLSGPFF. For the CDR3, the DNA is TGTGCCAGCAGCTTGGGACAGGGTGGCCTTTCCGGACCGTTCTTC.

The chain employs TRBV29-1 and TRBJ2-7, with TRBD2 identical over 9 bases. V lost 6 bases to trimming and J lost 0 bases; unmatched junction nucleotides: 6. The V gene's germline CDR1 is SQVTM and CDR2 ANQGSEA. This CDR3 is 14 amino acids long. CDR3: CSVEGLAGSYEQYF. Here the CDR3 DNA reads TGCAGCGTCGAGGGACTAGCTGGCTCCTACGAGCAGTACTTC.